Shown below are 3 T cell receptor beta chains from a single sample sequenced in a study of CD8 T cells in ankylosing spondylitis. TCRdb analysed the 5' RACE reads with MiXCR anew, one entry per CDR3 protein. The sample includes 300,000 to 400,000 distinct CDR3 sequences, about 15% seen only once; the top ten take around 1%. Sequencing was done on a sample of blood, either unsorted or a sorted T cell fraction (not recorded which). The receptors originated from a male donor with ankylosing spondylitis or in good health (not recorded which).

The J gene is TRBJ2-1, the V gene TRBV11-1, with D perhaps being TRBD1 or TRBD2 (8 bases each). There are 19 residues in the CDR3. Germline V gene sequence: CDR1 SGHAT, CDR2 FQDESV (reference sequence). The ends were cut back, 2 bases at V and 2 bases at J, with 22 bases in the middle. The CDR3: CASSLRGGDRQGPYNEQFF. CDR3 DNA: TGTGCCAGCAGCTTACGGGGGGGAGACAGACAGGGGCCCTACAATGAGCAGTTCTTC.

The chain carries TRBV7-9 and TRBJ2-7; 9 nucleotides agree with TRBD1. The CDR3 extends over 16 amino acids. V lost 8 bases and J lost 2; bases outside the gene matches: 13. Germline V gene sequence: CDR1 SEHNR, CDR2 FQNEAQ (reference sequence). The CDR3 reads CASAKLGDRDPYEQYF. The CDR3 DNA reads TGTGCCAGCGCCAAGTTAGGGGACAGGGACCCCTACGAGCAGTACTTC.

Written as DNA, the CDR3 is TGCAGCGCCCGAAGTAGGGCTACCTACGAGCAGTACTTC. Its translation: CSARSRATYEQYF. This chain uses TRBV29-1 with TRBJ2-7, with D unclear. V lost 7 bases and J 2 bases, leaving 15 bases between the germline ends. CDR3 length: 13 residues. Germline CDR1 SQVTM, CDR2 ANQGSEA.